This TCR beta chain was recovered during a study of metastatic and nonmetastatic thyroid tumors. The wider study: Across blood and tumor or nodule tissue, repertoires from malignant and benign thyroid patients were compared with one another. Study-level points and caveats: Versus benign nodules, malignant thyroid tumors reportedly had significantly higher TCR beta diversity, in blood and tumor.

With 4 bases removed from V and 5 bases from J, the gap between germline ends came to 4 bases. Germline V CDR1 and CDR2: SGHRS, YFSETQ. The CDR3 is 11 amino acids. As handled by the study authors: Between-group CDR3 differences, defined by clinicopathological status, yielded a distant-metastasis classifier for papillary thyroid cancer. Through MiXCR, TCRdb re-clonotyped the PCR reads. None of the V and J calls come from the authors' own analysis; TCRdb made them. Counted here are 15,000 or so clones, more than 15% occurring once; the ten biggest clones make up 15% to 20%. This clone was picked up many times. What it binds is not known. Not a single patient had been given any form of treatment at any point before undergoing thyroid surgery.

The sample consisted of blood. The source is a female donor with papillary thyroid cancer or a benign thyroid nodule (not recorded which). Some clones in this sample may be carry-over from other donors' samples. The chain couples TRBV5-1 to TRBJ2-1, with D uncertain. CDR3 coding DNA: TGCGCCAGCAGCGTCGACAATGAGCAGTTCTTC. Translating it yields CASSVDNEQFF. Full variable domain (remainder filled in from reference TRBV5-1 and TRBJ2-1): KAGVTQTPRYLIKTRGQQVTLSCSPISGHRSVSWYQQTPGQGLQFLFEYFSETQRNKGNFPGRFSGRQFSNSRSEMNVSTLELGDSALYLCASSVDNEQFFGPGTRLTVL.